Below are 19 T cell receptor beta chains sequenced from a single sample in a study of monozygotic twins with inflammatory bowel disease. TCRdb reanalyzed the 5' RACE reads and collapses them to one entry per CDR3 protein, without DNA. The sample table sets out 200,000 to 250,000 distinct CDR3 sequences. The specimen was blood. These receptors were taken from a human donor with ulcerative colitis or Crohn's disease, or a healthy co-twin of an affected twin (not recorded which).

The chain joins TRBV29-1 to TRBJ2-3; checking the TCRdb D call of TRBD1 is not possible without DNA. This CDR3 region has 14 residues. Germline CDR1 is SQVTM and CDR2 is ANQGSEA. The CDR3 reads CSVEDGTGIGTQYF.

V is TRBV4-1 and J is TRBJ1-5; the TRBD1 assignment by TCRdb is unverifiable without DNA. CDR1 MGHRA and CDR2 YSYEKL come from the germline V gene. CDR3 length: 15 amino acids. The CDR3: CASSQSGTGFQPQHF.

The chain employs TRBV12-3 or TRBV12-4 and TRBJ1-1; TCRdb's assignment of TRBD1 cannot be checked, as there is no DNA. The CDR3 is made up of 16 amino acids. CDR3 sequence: CASSSWGGILNTEAFF.

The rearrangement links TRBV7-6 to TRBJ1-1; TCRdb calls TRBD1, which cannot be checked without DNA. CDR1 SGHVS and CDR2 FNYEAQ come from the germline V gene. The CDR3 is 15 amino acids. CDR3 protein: CASSFRLTGDTEAFF.

The CDR3 sequence: CSSRLALIENTEAFF. The rearrangement uses TRBV5-1 and TRBJ1-1. Germline V lookup: CDR1 SGHRS, CDR2 YFSETQ. The CDR3 runs 15 residues.

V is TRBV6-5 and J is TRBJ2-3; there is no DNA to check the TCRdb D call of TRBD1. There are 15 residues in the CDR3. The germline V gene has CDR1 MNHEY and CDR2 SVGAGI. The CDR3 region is CASSYTRDQPDTQYF.

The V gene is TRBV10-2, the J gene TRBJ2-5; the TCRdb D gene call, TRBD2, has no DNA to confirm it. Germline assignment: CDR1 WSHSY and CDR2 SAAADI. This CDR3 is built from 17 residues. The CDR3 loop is CASSEPRLAGGKETQYF.

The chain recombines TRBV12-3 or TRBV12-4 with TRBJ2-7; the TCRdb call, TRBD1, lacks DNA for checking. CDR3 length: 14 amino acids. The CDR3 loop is CASSGRDTGLTPHF.

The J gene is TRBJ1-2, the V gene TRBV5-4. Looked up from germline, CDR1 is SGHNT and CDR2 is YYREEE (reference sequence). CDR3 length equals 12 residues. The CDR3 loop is CASSLEDYGYTF.

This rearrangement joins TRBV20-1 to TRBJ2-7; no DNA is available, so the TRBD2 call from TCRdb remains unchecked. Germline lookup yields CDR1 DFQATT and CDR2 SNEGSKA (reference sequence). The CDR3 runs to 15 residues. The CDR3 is CSAFHFSGGSNEQYF.

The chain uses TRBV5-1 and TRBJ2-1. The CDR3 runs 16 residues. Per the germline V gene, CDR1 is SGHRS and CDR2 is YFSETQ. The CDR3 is CASSLARGGPNNEQFF.

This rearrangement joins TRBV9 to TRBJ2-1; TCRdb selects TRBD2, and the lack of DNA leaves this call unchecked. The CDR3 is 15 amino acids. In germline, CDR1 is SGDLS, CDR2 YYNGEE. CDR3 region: CASGEAGVYYNEQFF.

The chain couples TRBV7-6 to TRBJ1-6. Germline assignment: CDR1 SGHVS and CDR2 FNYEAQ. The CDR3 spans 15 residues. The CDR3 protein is CASSFGHIGNSPLHF. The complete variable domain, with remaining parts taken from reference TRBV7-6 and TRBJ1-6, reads GAGVSQSPRYKVTKRGQDVALRCDPISGHVSLYWYRQALGQGPEFLTYFNYEAQQDKSGLPNDRFSAERPEGSISTLTIQRTEQRDSAMYRCASSFGHIGNSPLHFGNGTRLTVT.

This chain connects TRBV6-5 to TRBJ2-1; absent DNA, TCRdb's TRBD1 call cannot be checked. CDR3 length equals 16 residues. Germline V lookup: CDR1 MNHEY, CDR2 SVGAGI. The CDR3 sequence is CASSSFSQGSYNEQFF.

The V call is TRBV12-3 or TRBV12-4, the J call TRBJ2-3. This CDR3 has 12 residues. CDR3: CASSFDADTQYF.

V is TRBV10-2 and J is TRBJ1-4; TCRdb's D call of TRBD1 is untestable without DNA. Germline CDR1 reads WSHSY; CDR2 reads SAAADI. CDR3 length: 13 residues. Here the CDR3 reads CASSMDPREKLFF.

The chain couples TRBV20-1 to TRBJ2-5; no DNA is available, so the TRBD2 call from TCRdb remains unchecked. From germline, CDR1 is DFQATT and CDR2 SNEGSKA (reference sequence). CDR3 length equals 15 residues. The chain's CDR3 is CSARGGEKLEETQYF.

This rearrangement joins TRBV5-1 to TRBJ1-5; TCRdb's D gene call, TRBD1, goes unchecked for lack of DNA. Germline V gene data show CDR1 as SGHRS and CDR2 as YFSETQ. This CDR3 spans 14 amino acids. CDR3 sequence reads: CASSLEGGEQPQHF.

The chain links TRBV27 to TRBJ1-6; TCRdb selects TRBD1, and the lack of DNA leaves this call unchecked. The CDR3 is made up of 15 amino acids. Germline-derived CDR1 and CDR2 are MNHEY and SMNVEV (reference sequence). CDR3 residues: CASSWFRDDNSPLHF.